This TCR beta chain was obtained from a study of beta chain features in type 1 diabetes. General observations from the study: Compared with healthy donors, patients appeared to share more similar naive, central memory and regulatory TCRB repertoires. cDNA-based reads could over-represent cells with high TCR expression.

The entirety of the isolated RNA underwent reverse transcription, so expressed TCRB transcripts were sequenced. The assay was immunoSEQ multiplex PCR, and TCRdb's table has in-frame clones only and misses some. This sample carries 160,000 or so clones, 7.5% to 10% of them seen once, and the ten largest clones take less than 3%. A note on this clone: Its antigen remains unidentified.

Germline V gene lookup returns CDR1 SGHTA and CDR2 FQGNSA. Deletions cut 3 bases from V and 6 bases from J, with 12 bases between. This CDR3 contains 14 residues. Sequencing was done on a sample of central memory CD4+ T cells from blood. The TCR originated in a woman between 18 and 29 years old in good health. The rearrangement joins TRBV7-2 to TRBJ2-1; D is unresolved. CDR3 in amino acids: CASSFRFGANEQFF. The CDR3 nucleotides are TGTGCCAGCAGCTTCAGGTTCGGCGCCAATGAGCAGTTCTTC.